The 2 T cell receptor beta chains reported below all come from one sample, sequenced in a study of blood T cell repertoires in COVID-19. Clones were sequenced by immunoSEQ multiplex PCR, and TCRdb holds only the in-frame ones, with some missing. This table has around 250,000 clones, approximately 90% appearing once. Sequencing was carried out using PBMCs or T cells enriched from blood (not recorded which). The receptor source for this set is a human donor in a cohort exposed to, infected with or recovered from COVID-19 (not recorded which). The donor label of this sample is uncertain.

This rearrangement joins TRBV15 to TRBJ2-7; 10 nucleotides match TRBD1. The V gene's germline CDR1 is LNHNV and CDR2 YYDKDF (reference sequence). The trim removed 1 base at V and 4 bases at J, leaving 10 bases unmatched. The CDR3 covers 17 residues. DNA of the CDR3: TGTGCCACCAGCAGAGCCCCGGGACAGGGGCGGGCGTACGAGCAGTACTTC. Residues: CATSRAPGQGRAYEQYF.

The J gene is TRBJ1-1, the V gene TRBV7-9; D possibly corresponds to TRBD1 (5 bases). CDR1 is SEHNR, CDR2 FQNEAQ, per germline (reference sequence). Trimming took off 5 bases at V and 5 bases at J, with 12 bases between the two ends. The CDR3 spans 13 residues. The CDR3 DNA follows: TGTGCCAGCAGCCCCCCTCCAGGGACTGAAGCTTTCTTT. Translated: CASSPPPGTEAFF.